This T cell receptor beta chain was identified during a study of blood T cell repertoires in COVID-19. Across the whole study: Samples came from the United States, Italy and Spain, spanning acute and convalescent COVID-19. Sources were T cells, B-cell-depleted T cells, or PBMCs; the material itself was cDNA or gDNA.

Original methodology: From reference gene primer amplification, estimates of nucleated cell counts were derived. Data came from immunoSEQ multiplex PCR; TCRdb stores just in-frame clones and leaves some out. The V and J calls and clone size were taken over from that table, and D and trimming were inferred from the DNA. This table has some 180,000 clones, 83% appearing once. The CDR3 has 15 residues. Germline V gene sequence: CDR1 LGHDT, CDR2 YNNKEL (reference sequence). Losses at the gene ends were 4 bases for V and 6 bases for J; bases not matched to a gene: 4. The chain links TRBV3-1 (or the pseudogene TRBV3-2) to TRBJ2-2, with TRBD1 matching over 11 bases. The TCR was taken from a woman older than 75 with acute or convalescent COVID-19. Sequencing was done on a sample of peripheral blood. This chain's CDR3 is CASSLPGQGAGELFF. The CDR3 region has the DNA TGTGCCAGCAGCCTGCCGGGACAGGGGGCCGGGGAGCTGTTTTTT.